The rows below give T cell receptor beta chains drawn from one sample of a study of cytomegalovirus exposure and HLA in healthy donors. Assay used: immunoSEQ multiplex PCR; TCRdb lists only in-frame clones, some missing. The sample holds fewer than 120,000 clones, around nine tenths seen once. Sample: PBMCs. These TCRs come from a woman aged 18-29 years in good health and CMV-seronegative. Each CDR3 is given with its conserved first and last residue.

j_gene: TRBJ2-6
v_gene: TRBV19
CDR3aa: CASGRDRGLPGANVLTF

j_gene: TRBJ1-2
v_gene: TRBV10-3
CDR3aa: CAISLEFRSVGGRGYYGYTF

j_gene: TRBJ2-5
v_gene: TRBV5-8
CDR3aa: CASSIGTGEVMETQYF

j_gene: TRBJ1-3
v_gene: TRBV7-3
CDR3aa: CASSLTSAGSGNTIYF

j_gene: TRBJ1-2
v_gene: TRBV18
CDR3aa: CASSAYQGYYGYTF

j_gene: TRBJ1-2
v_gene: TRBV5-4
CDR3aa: CASSFKQGTGGYTF

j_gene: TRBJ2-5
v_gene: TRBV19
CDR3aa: CASSKSTAYQETQYF

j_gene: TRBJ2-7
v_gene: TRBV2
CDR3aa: CASRTTPSGYEQYF

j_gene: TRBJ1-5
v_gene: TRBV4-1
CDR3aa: CASSPNRDNQPQHF

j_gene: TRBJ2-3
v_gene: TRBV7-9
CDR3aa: CASSALGQGITDTQYF

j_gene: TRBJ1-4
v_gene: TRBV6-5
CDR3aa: CASSRTGDEKLFF

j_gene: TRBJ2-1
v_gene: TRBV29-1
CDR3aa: CSVELLRGGIEQFF

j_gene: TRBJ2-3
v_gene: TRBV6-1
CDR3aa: CASSATGYTDTQYF

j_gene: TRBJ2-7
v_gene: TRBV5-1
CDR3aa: CASSLATLTNEQYF

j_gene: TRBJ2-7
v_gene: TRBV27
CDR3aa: CASSSSGGVAYF

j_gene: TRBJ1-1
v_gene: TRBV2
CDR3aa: CASSVEGQGARAFF

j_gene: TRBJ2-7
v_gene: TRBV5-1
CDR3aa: CASSLVLAGGHSYEQYF

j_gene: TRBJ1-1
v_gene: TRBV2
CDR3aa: CASSEQGLNTEAFF

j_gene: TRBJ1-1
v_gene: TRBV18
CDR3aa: CASSPSGGAMNTEAFF

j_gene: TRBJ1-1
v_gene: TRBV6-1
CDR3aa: CASSVRAGNTEAFF

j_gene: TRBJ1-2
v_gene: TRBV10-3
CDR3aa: CAISWDRSYGYTF

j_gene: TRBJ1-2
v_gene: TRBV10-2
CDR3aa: CASSPSYGYTF

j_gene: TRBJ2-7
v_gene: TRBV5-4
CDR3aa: CASSLKDRVSYEQYF

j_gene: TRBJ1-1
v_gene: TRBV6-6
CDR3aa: CASSYQGGTEAFF

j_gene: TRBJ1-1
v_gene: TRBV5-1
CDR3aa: CASRPTENTEAFF

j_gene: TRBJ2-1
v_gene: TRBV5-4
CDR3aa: CASSLQSGGANEQFF

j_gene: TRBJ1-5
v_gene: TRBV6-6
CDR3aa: CASSRTLREGQPQHF

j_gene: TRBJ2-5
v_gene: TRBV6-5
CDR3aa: CASTDRGGAETQYF

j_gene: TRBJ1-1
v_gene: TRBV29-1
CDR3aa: CSVPAGQTNTEAFF

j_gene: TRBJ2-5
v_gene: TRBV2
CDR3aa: CASRGPGTSGSGETQYF

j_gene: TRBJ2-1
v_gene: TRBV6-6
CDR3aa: CASKKREGPHEQFF

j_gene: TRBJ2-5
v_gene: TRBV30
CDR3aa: CAWSRGAQETQYF

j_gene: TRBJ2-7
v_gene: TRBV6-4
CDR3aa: CASRGTGGTYEQYF

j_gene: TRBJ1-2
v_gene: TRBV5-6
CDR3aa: CASSFAGTGGGYGYTF

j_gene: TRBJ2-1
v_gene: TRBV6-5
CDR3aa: CASSRGTSSYNEQFF

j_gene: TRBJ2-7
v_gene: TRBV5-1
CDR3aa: CASSDSGSLYEQYF